This note documents a single T cell receptor beta chain sequence. The germline V gene has CDR1 LNHNV and CDR2 YYDKDF (reference sequence). The CDR3 extends over 16 amino acids. With 0 bases clipped from V and 2 bases from J, the junction kept 7 bases outside the gene matches. This sample is drawn from a study of shared clonotypes between healthy human individuals. The naive CD8 population came from CD45RO-negative cells selected for CCR7, without terminally differentiated effector memory CD45RA+ cells. Across several immunoSEQ plates, the genomic DNA of each subset was split evenly. Assay used: immunoSEQ multiplex PCR; TCRdb lists only in-frame clones, some missing. The sample consists of around 550,000 clones, approximately 95% of them appearing once.

The sequenced sample was naive CD8+ T cells sorted from blood. The receptor was derived from a woman aged 25 to 39 in good health. This chain uses TRBV15 with TRBJ2-7, with TRBD2 matching 7 bases. This CDR3 is CATSRDLTSETYEQYF. Here the CDR3 DNA reads TGTGCCACCAGCAGAGATCTCACTAGCGAAACCTACGAGCAGTACTTC.